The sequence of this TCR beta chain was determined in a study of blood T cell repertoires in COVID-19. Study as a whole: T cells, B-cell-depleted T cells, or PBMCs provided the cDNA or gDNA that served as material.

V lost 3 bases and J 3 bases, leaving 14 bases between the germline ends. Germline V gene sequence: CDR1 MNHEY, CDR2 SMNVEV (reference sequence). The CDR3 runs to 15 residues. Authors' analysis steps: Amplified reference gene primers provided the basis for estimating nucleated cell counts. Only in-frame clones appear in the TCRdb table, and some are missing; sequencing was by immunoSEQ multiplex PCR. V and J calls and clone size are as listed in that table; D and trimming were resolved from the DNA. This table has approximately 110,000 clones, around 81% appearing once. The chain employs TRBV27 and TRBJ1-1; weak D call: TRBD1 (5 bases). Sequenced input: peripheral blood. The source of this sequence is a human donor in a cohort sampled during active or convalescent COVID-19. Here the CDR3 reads CASSFSGLGDTEAFF. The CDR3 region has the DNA TGTGCCAGCAGTTTCTCGGGACTCGGGGACACTGAAGCTTTCTTT.